These T cell receptor beta chains were read from a single sample in a study of blood T cells in healthy people across ages. TCRdb recomputed calls from the 5' RACE reads with MiXCR, one row per CDR3 protein. This table holds under 1,000,000 distinct CDR3 sequences, about 37% found once. The specimen sequenced was blood. These TCRs come from a young man in good health. CDR3s include the opening cysteine and the closing phenylalanine or tryptophan. Each record gives: V gene, D gene, J gene, clone size, CDR3 DNA, CDR3 protein. A D gene is named only where the DNA matches it firmly. Not every row has a clone size; where given, it reads once, few, many or a size class.

V: TRBV12-3/TRBV12-4; D: TRBD2; J: TRBJ2-3; size: few; DNA: TGTGCCAGCAGTTTCGACCTCGGGGGGACAGATACGCAGTATTTT; CDR3: CASSFDLGGTDTQYF
V: TRBV4-1; D: .; J: TRBJ2-3; size: few; DNA: TGCGCCAGCAGCCAAGCACCGTCCAGTTCTAGCACAGATACGCAGTATTTT; CDR3: CASSQAPSSSSTDTQYF
V: TRBV6-5; D: .; J: TRBJ1-4; size: .; DNA: TGTGCCAGCAGTTTCTCAGAGACAACTAATGAAAAACTGTTTTTT; CDR3: CASSFSETTNEKLFF
V: TRBV7-2; D: TRBD1; J: TRBJ1-1; size: few; DNA: TGTGCCAGCAGCTTAATTCTGGGACAGGGGGCAACTGAAGCTTTCTTT; CDR3: CASSLILGQGATEAFF
V: TRBV20-1; D: TRBD2; J: TRBJ2-3; size: few; DNA: TGCAGTGCTAGGACTAGCGGGGGTAGGGCAGATACGCAGTATTTT; CDR3: CSARTSGGRADTQYF
V: TRBV7-2; D: .; J: TRBJ2-7; size: many; DNA: TGTGCCAGCAGCCTATTCTACGAGCAGTACTTC; CDR3: CASSLFYEQYF
V: TRBV20-1; D: .; J: TRBJ1-1; size: few; DNA: TGCAGTGCTAGAGATCTAGGGCGGGCCGGGAACACTGAAGCTTTCTTT; CDR3: CSARDLGRAGNTEAFF
V: TRBV20-1; D: .; J: TRBJ1-5; size: few; DNA: TGCAGTGCACCCCCGGGGGAGAGCCAGCCCCAGCATTTT; CDR3: CSAPPGESQPQHF
V: TRBV10-3; D: .; J: TRBJ1-1; size: few; DNA: TGTGCCATCAGCACAGGTCTCAAGAACACTGAAGCTTTCTTT; CDR3: CAISTGLKNTEAFF
V: TRBV10-3; D: .; J: TRBJ2-3; size: many; DNA: TGTGCCATCAGTGAAGGGGAAACAGATACGCAGTATTTT; CDR3: CAISEGETDTQYF
V: TRBV4-1; D: .; J: TRBJ2-2; size: .; DNA: TGCGCCAGCAGCCAAGCCCCCCATTCGAACACCGGGGAGCTGTTTTTT; CDR3: CASSQAPHSNTGELFF
V: TRBV20-1; D: .; J: TRBJ1-5; size: many; DNA: TGCAGTGCTAGAGTAGGGGAGGGCAATCAGCCCCAGCATTTT; CDR3: CSARVGEGNQPQHF
V: TRBV12-3/TRBV12-4; D: TRBD1; J: TRBJ2-3; size: .; DNA: TGTGCCAGCAGTTACCCTGGGGACAGGCAGTATTTT; CDR3: CASSYPGDRQYF
V: TRBV27; D: .; J: TRBJ2-1; size: few; DNA: TGTGCCAGCAGTTTAACGTCAGGGGCGAATGAGCAGTTCTTC; CDR3: CASSLTSGANEQFF
V: TRBV7-2; D: TRBD2; J: TRBJ2-1; size: .; DNA: TGTGCCAGCAGCTTAAACGGCGGGGGGGCAGGCAATGAGCAGTTCTTC; CDR3: CASSLNGGGAGNEQFF
V: TRBV14; D: .; J: TRBJ2-3; size: .; DNA: TGTGCCAGCAGCACCCGACAGTACACAGATACGCAGTATTTT; CDR3: CASSTRQYTDTQYF
V: TRBV18; D: .; J: TRBJ1-6; size: few; DNA: TGTGCCAGCTCACCAAGTGGTATCTCCTATAATTCACCCCTCCACTTT; CDR3: CASSPSGISYNSPLHF
V: TRBV7-6; D: TRBD2; J: TRBJ2-3; size: few; DNA: TGTGCCAGCAGCTTACGGGCCGGGGGGGCATCAACAGATACGCAGTATTTT; CDR3: CASSLRAGGASTDTQYF
V: TRBV30; D: TRBD1; J: TRBJ2-7; size: .; DNA: TGTGCCTGGAGTCGGCAAGAGGGACAGGTCCACAATGAGCAGTACTTC; CDR3: CAWSRQEGQVHNEQYF
V: TRBV9; D: .; J: TRBJ1-6; size: .; DNA: TGTGCCAGCAGCATGGGCCCGACGTCAGGGTATAATTCACCCCTCCACTTT; CDR3: CASSMGPTSGYNSPLHF
V: TRBV4-3; D: .; J: TRBJ2-7; size: few; DNA: TGCGCCAGCAGCCAAGAACGGTCAGGCGAGCAGTACTTC; CDR3: CASSQERSGEQYF
V: TRBV6-1; D: .; J: TRBJ1-4; size: few; DNA: TGTGCCAGCAGTGAATTCACCGGGATAGTGTTTTTT; CDR3: CASSEFTGIVFF
V: TRBV12-3/TRBV12-4; D: .; J: TRBJ2-7; size: many; DNA: TGTGCCAGCAGTTTAGGGACTTCCTTCGAGCAGTACTTC; CDR3: CASSLGTSFEQYF
V: TRBV12-3/TRBV12-4; D: .; J: TRBJ2-3; size: .; DNA: TGTACCAGCAGCTACTTTCCAGATACGCAGTATTTT; CDR3: CTSSYFPDTQYF
V: TRBV11-2; D: .; J: TRBJ2-2; size: .; DNA: TGTGCCAGCAGCTTAGAAATGCCGGGGACGAACACCGGGGAGCTGTTTTTT; CDR3: CASSLEMPGTNTGELFF
V: TRBV27; D: TRBD1; J: TRBJ2-3; size: .; DNA: TGTGCCAGCATGTTGTCCAGGGGGACAGATACGCAGTATTTT; CDR3: CASMLSRGTDTQYF
V: TRBV20-1; D: TRBD2; J: TRBJ2-1; size: few; DNA: TGCAGTGCTAGACAACTGACTAGCGGGGGGCACGAGCAGTTCTTC; CDR3: CSARQLTSGGHEQFF
V: TRBV5-1; D: TRBD1; J: TRBJ1-2; size: .; DNA: TGCGCCAGCAGCTCCCCGACAGGGGTGAATTATGGCTACACCTTC; CDR3: CASSSPTGVNYGYTF
V: TRBV4-1; D: .; J: TRBJ2-5; size: many; DNA: TGCGCCAGCAGCCCCTTTTCTTCAGAGACCCAGTACTTC; CDR3: CASSPFSSETQYF
V: TRBV6-5; D: .; J: TRBJ1-2; size: .; DNA: TGTGCCAGCAGTTACTCGAGCACGGACTATGACTACACCTTC; CDR3: CASSYSSTDYDYTF
V: TRBV6-5; D: .; J: TRBJ1-2; size: .; DNA: TGTGCCAGCAGTTACTCGGTCAGTCCCTACTATGATGACTACACCTTC; CDR3: CASSYSVSPYYDDYTF
V: TRBV5-8; D: .; J: TRBJ2-7; size: .; DNA: TGTGCCAGCAGCTTAACGGTTCGTGGGGGGTCCGAACCATACGAGCAGTACTTC; CDR3: CASSLTVRGGSEPYEQYF
V: TRBV4-1; D: .; J: TRBJ2-1; size: .; DNA: TGCGCCAGCAGCCAAGCGCCGGGACGGGCGAAGGATGAGCAGTTCTTC; CDR3: CASSQAPGRAKDEQFF